This T cell receptor (beta chain) comes out of a study of T cells after yellow fever vaccination. Study conclusions and caveats: Abundant clonotypes (contaminants from the bulk population) could be present in FACS-sorted repertoires. Weaker, the secondary response had a peak occurring faster, on day 5 versus 15. Some clonotypes, a small share, were shared between CD4 and CD8 compartments. Almost all vaccine-responding clonotypes could not be detected on day 0 in sorted memory subsets.

This clonotype was observed many times. V shed 1 base and J 0 bases; nucleotides not matched to a gene: 4. Per the germline V gene, CDR1 is DFQATT and CDR2 is SNEGSKA (reference sequence). The CDR3 loop spans 15 amino acids. From the 5' RACE reads, TCRdb called clonotypes with MiXCR, one entry per CDR3 protein. The sample records 45,000 to 60,000 distinct CDR3 sequences, about 5.2% being singletons. The genes are TRBV20-1 and TRBJ2-3, with 7 bases that match TRBD1. The TCR originated in a man aged 18 to 29 who received the YFV17D yellow fever vaccine. This specimen consisted of PBMCs, either bulk or a sorted T-cell subset (CD4+, CD8+, memory, or dextramer-sorted; not recorded which), obtained on the day of the yellow fever booster vaccination. In nucleotides, the CDR3 is TGCAGTGCTAGAGTAGGGGGCTCTAGCACAGATACGCAGTATTTT. It specifies CSARVGGSSTDTQYF.